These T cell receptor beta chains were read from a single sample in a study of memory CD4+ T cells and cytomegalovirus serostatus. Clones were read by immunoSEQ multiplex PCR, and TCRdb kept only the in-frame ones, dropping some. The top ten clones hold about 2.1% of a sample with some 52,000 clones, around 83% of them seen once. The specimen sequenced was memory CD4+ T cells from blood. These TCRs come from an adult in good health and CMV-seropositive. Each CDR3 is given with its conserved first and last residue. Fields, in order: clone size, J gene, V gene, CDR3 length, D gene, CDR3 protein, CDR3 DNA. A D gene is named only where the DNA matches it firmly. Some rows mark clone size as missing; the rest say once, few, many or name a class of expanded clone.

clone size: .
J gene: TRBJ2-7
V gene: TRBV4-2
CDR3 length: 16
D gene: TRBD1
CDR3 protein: CASSQDQTGGPGEQYF
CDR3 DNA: TGTGCCAGCAGCCAAGATCAAACAGGGGGGCCGGGCGAGCAGTACTTC

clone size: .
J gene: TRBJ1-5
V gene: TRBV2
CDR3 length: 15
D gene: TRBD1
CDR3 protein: CASSGQGFSNQPQHF
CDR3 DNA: TGTGCCAGCAGTGGACAGGGTTTTAGCAATCAGCCCCAGCATTTT

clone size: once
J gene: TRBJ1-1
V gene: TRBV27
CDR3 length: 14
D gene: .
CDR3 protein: CASSTREFRPSAFF
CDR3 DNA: TGTGCCAGCAGCACAAGGGAATTCAGACCGTCAGCTTTCTTT

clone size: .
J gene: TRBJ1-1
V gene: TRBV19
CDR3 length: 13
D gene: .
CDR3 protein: CASSPSPDTEAFF
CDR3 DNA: TGTGCCAGTAGTCCCAGCCCCGACACTGAAGCTTTCTTT

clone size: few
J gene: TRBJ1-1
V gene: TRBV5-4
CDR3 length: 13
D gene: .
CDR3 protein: CASSSTRNTEAFF
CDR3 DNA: TGTGCCAGCAGCTCGACAAGGAACACTGAAGCTTTCTTT

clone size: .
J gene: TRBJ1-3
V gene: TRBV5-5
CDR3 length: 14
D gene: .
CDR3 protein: CASSRDLSGNTIYF
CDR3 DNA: TGTGCCAGCAGCCGGGACCTCTCTGGAAACACCATATATTTT

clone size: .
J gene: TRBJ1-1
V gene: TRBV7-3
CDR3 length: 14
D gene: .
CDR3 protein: CASSAGGRTKEAFF
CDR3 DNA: TGTGCCAGCAGCGCGGGCGGGCGCACTAAAGAAGCTTTCTTT

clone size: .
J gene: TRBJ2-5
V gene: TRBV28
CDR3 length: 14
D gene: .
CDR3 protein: CASSFGGRRETQYF
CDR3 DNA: TGTGCCAGCAGTTTCGGGGGGCGTCGAGAGACCCAGTACTTC

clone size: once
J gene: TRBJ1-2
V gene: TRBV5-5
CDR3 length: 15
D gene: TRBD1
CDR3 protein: CASSLARGIGNGYTF
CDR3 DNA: TGTGCCAGCAGCTTGGCCAGGGGGATTGGGAATGGCTACACCTTC

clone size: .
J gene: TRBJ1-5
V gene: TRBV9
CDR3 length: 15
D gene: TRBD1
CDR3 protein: CASSAGQGILQPQHF
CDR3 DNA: TGTGCCAGCAGCGCGGGACAGGGCATACTACAGCCCCAGCATTTT

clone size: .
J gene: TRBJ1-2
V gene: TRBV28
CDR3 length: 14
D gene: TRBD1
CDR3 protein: CASSSPTGVYGYTF
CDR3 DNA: TGTGCCAGCAGTTCGCCGACAGGGGTCTATGGCTACACCTTC

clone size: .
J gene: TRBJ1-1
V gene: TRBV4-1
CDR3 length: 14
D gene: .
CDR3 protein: CASSQPGQGTEAFF
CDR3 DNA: TGCGCCAGCAGCCAACCCGGGCAGGGGACTGAAGCTTTCTTT

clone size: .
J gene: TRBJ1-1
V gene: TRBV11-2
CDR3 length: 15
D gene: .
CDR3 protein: CASSFVGDRNTEAFF
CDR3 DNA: TGTGCCAGCAGCTTTGTTGGTGACAGGAACACTGAAGCTTTCTTT

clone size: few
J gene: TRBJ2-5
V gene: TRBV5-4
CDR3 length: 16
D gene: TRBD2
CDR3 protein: CASSTAFGGNQETQYF
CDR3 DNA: TGTGCCAGCAGCACGGCGTTCGGGGGGAATCAAGAGACCCAGTACTTC

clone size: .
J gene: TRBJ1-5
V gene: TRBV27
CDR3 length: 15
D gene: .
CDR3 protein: CASTPIAGGNQPQHF
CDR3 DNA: TGTGCCAGCACCCCTATCGCAGGGGGCAATCAGCCCCAGCATTTT

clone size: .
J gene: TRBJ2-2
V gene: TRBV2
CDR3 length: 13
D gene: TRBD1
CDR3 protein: CASSRQGAGELFF
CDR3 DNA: TGTGCCAGCAGTCGACAGGGGGCCGGGGAGCTGTTTTTT

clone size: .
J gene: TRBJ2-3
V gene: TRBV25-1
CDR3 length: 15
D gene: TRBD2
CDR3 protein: CASRGTSLSSDTQYF
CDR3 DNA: TGTGCCAGCAGAGGGACTAGTTTGAGTTCCGATACGCAGTATTTT

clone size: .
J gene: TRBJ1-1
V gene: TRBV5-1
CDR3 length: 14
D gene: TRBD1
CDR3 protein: CASSLDRGNTEAFF
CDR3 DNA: TGCGCCAGCAGCTTGGACAGGGGGAACACTGAAGCTTTCTTT

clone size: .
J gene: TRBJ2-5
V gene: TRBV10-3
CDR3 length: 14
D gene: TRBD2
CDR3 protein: CAISDPGLAGPQYF
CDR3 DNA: TGTGCCATCAGTGACCCGGGACTAGCGGGGCCCCAGTACTTC

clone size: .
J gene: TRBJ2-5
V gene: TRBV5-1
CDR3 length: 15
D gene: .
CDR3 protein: CASSSTLGGGETQYF
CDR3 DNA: TGCGCCAGCAGCTCCACCCTTGGGGGCGGAGAGACCCAGTACTTC

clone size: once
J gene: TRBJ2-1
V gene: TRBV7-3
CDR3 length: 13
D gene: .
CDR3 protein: CASSFGGFNEQFF
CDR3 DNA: TGTGCCAGCAGCTTTGGCGGGTTCAATGAGCAGTTCTTC

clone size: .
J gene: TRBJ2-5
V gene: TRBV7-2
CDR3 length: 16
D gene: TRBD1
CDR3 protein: CASSLGVGTGQETQYF
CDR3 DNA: TGTGCCAGCAGCTTAGGAGTGGGGACAGGACAAGAGACCCAGTACTTC